The rows below give T cell receptor beta chains drawn from one sample of a study of cytomegalovirus exposure and HLA in healthy donors. Measured with immunoSEQ multiplex PCR; TCRdb has only the in-frame clones, and not every one. The table includes around 300,000 clones, around 65% detected once. The sequenced material came from PBMCs. These receptors all stem from a female donor in good health and CMV-seronegative. Each CDR3 is given with its conserved first and last residue. D genes are given only for firm matches. Size values are once, few and many counts, or a class for expanded clones, and some rows have none.

size	V	J	D	CDR3	DNA
once	TRBV7-2	TRBJ2-3	TRBD1	CASSPGTGVDTQYF	TGTGCCAGCAGCCCCGGGACAGGGGTAGATACGCAGTATTTT
-	TRBV7-2	TRBJ1-5	-	CASSFVDSNQPQHF	TGTGCCAGCAGCTTTGTAGATAGCAATCAGCCCCAGCATTTT
-	TRBV27	TRBJ2-7	-	CASSSRDRAYEQYF	TGTGCCAGCAGCTCCAGAGACAGAGCCTACGAGCAGTACTTC
-	TRBV5-1	TRBJ2-1	TRBD2	CASSLGGGGSYNEQFF	TGCGCCAGCAGCTTGGGGGGGGGAGGGTCCTACAATGAGCAGTTCTTC
-	TRBV15	TRBJ2-2	-	CATSFGGKNTGELFF	TGTGCCACCAGCTTTGGGGGGAAGAACACCGGGGAGCTGTTTTTT
-	TRBV18	TRBJ1-1	-	CASSPLHSNTEAFF	TGTGCCAGCTCACCACTCCATTCGAACACTGAAGCTTTCTTT
few	TRBV2	TRBJ2-2	TRBD2	CASSALPSGRATGELFF	TGTGCCAGCAGTGCCCTTCCCAGCGGGAGGGCCACCGGGGAGCTGTTTTTT
-	TRBV19	TRBJ1-2	-	CASSIPGLDYGYTF	TGTGCCAGTAGTATCCCGGGTCTAGACTATGGCTACACCTTC
-	TRBV6-1	TRBJ1-2	-	CASSPREGNYGYTF	TGTGCCAGCAGTCCAAGGGAGGGTAACTATGGCTACACCTTC
few	TRBV27	TRBJ2-6	TRBD2	CASSLRGAGANVLTF	TGTGCCAGCAGTTTACGGGGGGCTGGGGCCAACGTCCTGACTTTC
once	TRBV10-3	TRBJ1-2	-	CAISAGTTSVRDGYTF	TGTGCCATCAGCGCCGGGACAACCTCCGTTCGGGATGGCTACACCTTC